What follows are 18 T cell receptor beta chains derived from one specimen sequenced in a study of CD8+ T cells in alopecia areata. Sample treatment: oral pan-JAK inhibitor, 5-10 mg twice daily. It was cDNA, reverse transcribed from extracted RNA, that served as the sequencing template. Profiled with immunoSEQ multiplex PCR; TCRdb holds only in-frame clones, not every one. The sample includes some 150,000 clones, around half of them seen just once. The specimen was CD8+ T cells sorted from blood, collected at week 4, from a patient treated with tofacitinib. These receptors all stem from a human donor with alopecia areata.

The CDR3 sequence is CASSWRTGAGEKLFF. The CDR3 bases are TGCGCCAGCAGCTGGAGGACAGGGGCTGGGGAAAAACTGTTTTTT. This sequence joins TRBV5-1 and TRBJ1-4; TRBD1 agrees at 9 bases. Germline V lookup: CDR1 SGHRS, CDR2 YFSETQ. With 3 bases clipped from V and 8 bases from J, the junction kept 8 bases outside the gene matches. The CDR3 covers 15 residues.

This clone appeared a few times. The J gene is TRBJ1-2, the V gene TRBV30; the D is unclear. The CDR3 has 12 residues. Germline V gene sequence: CDR1 GTSNPN, CDR2 SVGIG (reference sequence). V was clipped by 3 bases and J by 4 bases, with 9 bases between them. CDR3 bases: TGTGCCTGGAGAGGGATGATCTATGGCTACACCTTC. It yields the protein CAWRGMIYGYTF.

V gene TRBV27 combines with J gene TRBJ2-7; D could derive from TRBD1 or TRBD2 (5 bases each). V lost 11 bases to trimming and J lost 3 bases, with 17 bases between them. The CDR3 spans 13 residues. Germline V gene data show CDR1 as MNHEY and CDR2 as SMNVEV (reference sequence). CDR3 loop: CASNRDGGYEQYF. CDR3 in DNA: TGTGCCTCCAACCGGGACGGAGGCTACGAGCAGTACTTC.

In this sample, this clone turned up once. The V gene is TRBV27, the J gene TRBJ1-2; possible D gene TRBD1, 6 bases. The germline V gene encodes CDR1 MNHEY and CDR2 SMNVEV (reference sequence). Trimming removed 10 bases at V and 3 bases at J, with 15 bases between. The CDR3 is made up of 13 amino acids. CDR3 sequence: CATLGGRDYGYTF. CDR3 nucleotide sequence: TGTGCCACCCTAGGGGGGAGGGACTATGGCTACACCTTC.

V and J are TRBV7-6 and TRBJ1-1, with D possibly matching TRBD1 (5 bases). The CDR3 length is 14 residues. CDR1 is SGHVS, CDR2 FNYEAQ, per germline. V was trimmed by 5 bases and J by 4 bases, leaving 14 bases between them. CDR3 nucleotides: TGTGCCAGCAGCCCGGGACTGTTAGGCACTGAAGCTTTCTTT. This gives the protein CASSPGLLGTEAFF.

The table lists this clone with a few counts. The CDR3 spells CASSLVGAPRNTEAFF. As DNA, the CDR3 is TGCGCCAGCAGCTTGGTTGGAGCACCAAGGAACACTGAAGCTTTCTTT. The chain recombines TRBV5-1 with TRBJ1-1; no clear D gene. CDR1 and CDR2 (germline): SGHRS, YFSETQ. This CDR3 contains 16 residues. Between the trimmed V and J ends, which lost 0 bases and 1 base, there was a span of 13 bases.

The chain recombines TRBV14 with TRBJ1-2; no definite D call. Germline V gene sequence: CDR1 SGHDN, CDR2 FVKESK. V lost 5 bases, J lost 8 bases, and 18 bases lay in between. The CDR3 spans 14 residues. CDR3 loop: CASSFDGLVWGYTF. DNA of the CDR3: TGTGCCAGCAGCTTCGACGGACTTGTTTGGGGCTACACCTTC.

In its sample, this clone was seen a few times. This rearrangement joins TRBV29-1 to TRBJ2-5; TRBD1 aligns across 7 bases. Germline CDR1 SQVTM, CDR2 ANQGSEA. There are 19 residues in the CDR3. J was trimmed by 5 bases and V by 0 bases; bases with no gene match: 21. In DNA, the CDR3 is TGCAGCGTTGAAGATTGGTCTAATACGACAGGGCTCAAAACGGAGACCCAGTACTTC. This sequence encodes CSVEDWSNTTGLKTETQYF. Full variable domain (outside the CDR3, taken from reference TRBV29-1 and TRBJ2-5): SAVISQKPSRDICQRGTSLTIQCQVDSQVTMMFWYRQQPGQSLTLIATANQGSEATYESGFVIDKFPISRPNLTFSTLTVSNMSPEDSSIYLCSVEDWSNTTGLKTETQYFGPGTRLLVL.

The J gene is TRBJ1-4, the V gene TRBV6-6, with D uncertain. Per germline, CDR1 MNHNY and CDR2 SVGAGI (reference sequence). CDR3 size: 16 residues. With 2 bases removed from V and 2 bases from J, the gap between germline ends came to 12 bases. CDR3: CASSYPQSRTNEKLFF. For the CDR3, the DNA is TGTGCCAGCAGTTACCCACAGTCTAGGACTAATGAAAAACTGTTTTTT.

The rearrangement joins TRBV5-6 to TRBJ2-7; 8 bases are shared with TRBD2. The CDR3 sequence is 15 residues long. The J segment lost 5 bases and the V segment lost 6 bases, leaving 13 bases of the junction unmatched. The germline V gene has CDR1 SGHDT and CDR2 YYEEEE. Written as DNA, the CDR3 is TGTGCCAGCACCCTGTTAGACGGGGGGGCCCACGAGCAGTACTTC. It codes for CASTLLDGGAHEQYF.

A single count supports this clone. V gene TRBV5-6 combines with J gene TRBJ1-1, with a weak D call TRBD1 (5 bases). Germline lookup yields CDR1 SGHDT and CDR2 YYEEEE. The CDR3 spans 15 residues. V was pared by 3 bases and J by 0 bases, with 12 bases between. The CDR3 DNA reads TGTGCCAGCAGCTGGGGGACCGCGATGAACACTGAAGCTTTCTTT. Protein product: CASSWGTAMNTEAFF.

The chain joins TRBV5-4 to TRBJ2-5, with TRBD1 matching over 9 bases. CDR3 length equals 16 residues. The germline CDR1 and CDR2 sequences are SGHNT and YYREEE (reference sequence). The junction had 12 bases not matched to a gene; V was cut back by 4 bases and J by 5 bases. CDR3 protein: CASSTRGQGFGETQYF. The CDR3 DNA reads TGTGCCAGCAGCACGCGGGGACAGGGCTTTGGGGAGACCCAGTACTTC.

The genes are TRBV5-6 and TRBJ1-5; D is unclear. CDR3 length: 16 amino acids. Germline CDR1 and CDR2: SGHDT and YYEEEE. Trimming shortened V by 0 bases and J by 5 bases, and 15 bases separated the two germline ends. CDR3 nucleotide sequence: TGTGCCAGCAGCTTGGGCCCTCCTGGGAGGCATCAGCCCCAGCATTTT. Residues: CASSLGPPGRHQPQHF.

Turning to this clone: Other DNA sequences within the sample encode an identical CDR3. The chain couples TRBV6-5 to TRBJ2-7, with 8 bases identical to TRBD1. The CDR3 is made up of 13 amino acids. CDR1 and CDR2 (germline): MNHEY, SVGAGI. The V and J ends lost 5 bases and 4 bases, in that order; junction bases with no gene match: 4. CDR3 nucleotides: TGTGCCAGCAGTCCCACAGGGGGGTACGAGCAGTACTTC. Translated: CASSPTGGYEQYF.

The CDR3 region is CASSVKLGRTFEQYF. The CDR3 nucleotides are TGTGCCAGCAGTGTTAAATTAGGACGGACCTTCGAGCAGTACTTC. The chain links TRBV2 to TRBJ2-7; D is unresolved. This CDR3 has 15 residues. Trimming left V 4 bases short and J 6 bases short, with 19 bases between. Looked up from germline, CDR1 is SNHLY and CDR2 is FYNNEI.

The CDR3 loop reads CAWSGQGPSEAFF. Written as DNA, the CDR3 is TGTGCCTGGTCTGGACAGGGGCCGTCAGAAGCTTTCTTT. The rearrangement uses TRBV30 and TRBJ1-1; TRBD1 matches at 9 bases. Germline trimming cut 5 bases from V and 8 bases from J; bases unmatched to any gene: 9. Germline loops: CDR1 GTSNPN, CDR2 SVGIG (reference sequence). This CDR3 comprises 13 residues.

This chain connects TRBV5-4 to TRBJ2-2; TRBD2 is a possible D gene (6 bases). The CDR3 is 12 amino acids. Trimming took 0 bases from V and 10 from J, leaving 7 bases between them. Germline-derived CDR1 and CDR2 are SGHNT and YYREEE (reference sequence). CDR3 in DNA: TGTGCCAGCAGCTTGGCGGGGGTGGAGCTGTTTTTT. It codes for CASSLAGVELFF.

The chain couples TRBV6-5 to TRBJ2-7; D not certain. The CDR3 covers 13 residues. Trimming removed 8 bases at V and 1 base at J, with 12 bases between. Germline assignment: CDR1 MNHEY and CDR2 SVGAGI. The CDR3 protein is CASSTVNSYEQYF. The CDR3, as DNA: TGTGCCAGCTCTACAGTCAATTCCTACGAGCAGTACTTC.